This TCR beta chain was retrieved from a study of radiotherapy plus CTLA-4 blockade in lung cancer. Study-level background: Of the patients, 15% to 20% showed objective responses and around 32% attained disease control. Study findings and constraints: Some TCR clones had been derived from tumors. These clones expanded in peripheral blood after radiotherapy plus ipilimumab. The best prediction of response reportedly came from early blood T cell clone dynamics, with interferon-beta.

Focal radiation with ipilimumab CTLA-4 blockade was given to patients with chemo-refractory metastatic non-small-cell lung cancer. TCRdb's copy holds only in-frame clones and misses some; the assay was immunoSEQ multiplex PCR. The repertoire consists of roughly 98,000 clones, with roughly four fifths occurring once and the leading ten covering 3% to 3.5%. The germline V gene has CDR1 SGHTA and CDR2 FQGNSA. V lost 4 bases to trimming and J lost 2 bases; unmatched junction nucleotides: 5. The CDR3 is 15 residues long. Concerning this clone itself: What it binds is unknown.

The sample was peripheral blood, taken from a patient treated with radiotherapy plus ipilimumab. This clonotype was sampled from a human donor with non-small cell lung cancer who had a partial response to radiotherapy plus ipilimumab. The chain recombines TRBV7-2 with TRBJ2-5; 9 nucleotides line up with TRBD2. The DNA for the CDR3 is TGTGCCAGCAGCTGGGCGCTAGCGGGACAAGAGACCCAGTACTTC. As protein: CASSWALAGQETQYF. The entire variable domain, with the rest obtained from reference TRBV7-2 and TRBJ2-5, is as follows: GAGVSQSPSNKVTEKGKDVELRCDPISGHTALYWYRQSLGQGLEFLIYFQGNSAPDKSGLPSDRFSAERTGGSVSTLTIQRTQQEDSAVYLCASSWALAGQETQYFGPGTRLLVL.